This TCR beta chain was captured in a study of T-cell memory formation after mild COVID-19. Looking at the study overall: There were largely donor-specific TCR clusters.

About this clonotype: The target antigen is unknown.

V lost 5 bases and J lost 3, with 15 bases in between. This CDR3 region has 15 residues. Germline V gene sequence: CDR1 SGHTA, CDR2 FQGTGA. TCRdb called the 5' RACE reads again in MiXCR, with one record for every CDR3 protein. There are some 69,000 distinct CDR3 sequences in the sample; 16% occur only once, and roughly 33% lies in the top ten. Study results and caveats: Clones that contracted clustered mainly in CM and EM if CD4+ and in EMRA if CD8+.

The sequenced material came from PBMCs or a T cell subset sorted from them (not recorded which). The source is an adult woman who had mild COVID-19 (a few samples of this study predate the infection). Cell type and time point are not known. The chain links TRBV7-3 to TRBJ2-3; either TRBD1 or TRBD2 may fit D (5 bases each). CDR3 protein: CASSPRDGGTDTQYF. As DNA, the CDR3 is TGTGCCAGCAGCCCCCGGGACGGAGGTACAGATACGCAGTATTTT.